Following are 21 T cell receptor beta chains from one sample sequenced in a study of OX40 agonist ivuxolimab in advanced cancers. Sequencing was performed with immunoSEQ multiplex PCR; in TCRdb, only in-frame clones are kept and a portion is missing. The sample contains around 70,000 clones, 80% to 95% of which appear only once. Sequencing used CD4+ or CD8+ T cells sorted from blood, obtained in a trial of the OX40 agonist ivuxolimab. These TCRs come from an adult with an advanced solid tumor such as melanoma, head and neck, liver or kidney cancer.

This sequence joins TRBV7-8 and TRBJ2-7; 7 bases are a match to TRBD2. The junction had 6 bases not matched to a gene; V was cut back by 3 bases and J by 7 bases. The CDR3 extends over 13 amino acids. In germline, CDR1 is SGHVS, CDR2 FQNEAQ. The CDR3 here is CASSLGGIVEQYF. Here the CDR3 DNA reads TGTGCCAGCAGCTTGGGGGGGATCGTGGAGCAGTACTTC.

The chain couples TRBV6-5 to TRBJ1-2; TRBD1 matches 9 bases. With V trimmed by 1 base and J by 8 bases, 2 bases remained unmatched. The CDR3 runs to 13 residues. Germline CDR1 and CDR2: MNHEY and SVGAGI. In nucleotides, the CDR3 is TGTGCCAGCAGTTACTACACAGGGGGCGGCTACACCTTC. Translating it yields CASSYYTGGGYTF.

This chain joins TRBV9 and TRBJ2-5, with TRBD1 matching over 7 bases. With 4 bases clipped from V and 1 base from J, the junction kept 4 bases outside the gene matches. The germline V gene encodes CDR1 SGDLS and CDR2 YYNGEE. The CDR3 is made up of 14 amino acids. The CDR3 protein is CASSPGDSQETQYF. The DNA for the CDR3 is TGTGCCAGCAGCCCCGGGGACAGCCAAGAGACCCAGTACTTC.

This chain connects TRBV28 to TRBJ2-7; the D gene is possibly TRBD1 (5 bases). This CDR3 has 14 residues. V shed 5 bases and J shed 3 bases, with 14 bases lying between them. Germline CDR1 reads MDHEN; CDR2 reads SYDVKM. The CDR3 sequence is CASSPMDIYYEQYF. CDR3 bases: TGTGCCAGCAGTCCAATGGACATCTACTACGAGCAGTACTTC.

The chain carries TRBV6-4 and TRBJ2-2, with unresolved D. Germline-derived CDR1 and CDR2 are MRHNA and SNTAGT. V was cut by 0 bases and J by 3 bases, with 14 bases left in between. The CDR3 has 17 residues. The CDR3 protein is CASSDSLYPADTGELFF. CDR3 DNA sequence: TGTGCCAGCAGTGACTCCTTGTACCCGGCGGACACCGGGGAGCTGTTTTTT.

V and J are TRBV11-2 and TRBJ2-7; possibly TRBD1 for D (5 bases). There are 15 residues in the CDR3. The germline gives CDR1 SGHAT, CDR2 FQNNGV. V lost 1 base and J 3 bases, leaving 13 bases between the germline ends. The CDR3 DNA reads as TGTGCCAGCAGCTTAGCGGTCGACAGCTTCTACGAGCAGTACTTC. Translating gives CASSLAVDSFYEQYF.

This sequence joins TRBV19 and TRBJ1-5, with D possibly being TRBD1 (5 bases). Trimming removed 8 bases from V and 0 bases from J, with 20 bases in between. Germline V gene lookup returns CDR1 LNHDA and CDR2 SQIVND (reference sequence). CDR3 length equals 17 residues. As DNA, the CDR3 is TGTGCCAGTGGAACCGGGACGGAGTTCTATAGCAATCAGCCCCAGCATTTT. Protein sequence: CASGTGTEFYSNQPQHF.

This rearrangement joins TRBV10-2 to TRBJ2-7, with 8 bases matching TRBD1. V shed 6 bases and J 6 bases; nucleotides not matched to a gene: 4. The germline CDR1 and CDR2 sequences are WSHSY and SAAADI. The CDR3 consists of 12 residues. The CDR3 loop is CASRTGDGEQYF. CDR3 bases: TGCGCCAGCAGGACAGGGGATGGCGAGCAGTACTTC.

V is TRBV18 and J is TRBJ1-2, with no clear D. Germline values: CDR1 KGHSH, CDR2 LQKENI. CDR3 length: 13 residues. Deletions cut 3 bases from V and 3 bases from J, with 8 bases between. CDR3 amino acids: CASSPPLDYGYTF. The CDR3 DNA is TGTGCCAGCTCACCCCCTTTAGACTATGGCTACACCTTC. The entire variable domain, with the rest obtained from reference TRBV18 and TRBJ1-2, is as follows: NAGVMQNPRHLVRRRGQEARLRCSPMKGHSHVYWYRQLPEEGLKFMVYLQKENIIDESGMPKERFSAEFPKEGPSILRIQQVVRGDSAAYFCASSPPLDYGYTFGSGTRLTVV.

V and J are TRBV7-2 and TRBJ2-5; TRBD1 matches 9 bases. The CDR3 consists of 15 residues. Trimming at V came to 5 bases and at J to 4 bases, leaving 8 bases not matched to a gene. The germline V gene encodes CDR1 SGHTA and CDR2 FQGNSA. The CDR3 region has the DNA TGTGCCAGCAGCCCGGGACAGGGATCGGGAGAGACCCAGTACTTC. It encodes CASSPGQGSGETQYF.

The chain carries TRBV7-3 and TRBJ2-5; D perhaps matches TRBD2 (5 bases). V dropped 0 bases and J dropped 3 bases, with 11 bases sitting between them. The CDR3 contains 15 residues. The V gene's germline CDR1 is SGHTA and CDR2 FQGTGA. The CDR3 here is CASSLTAGGKETQYF. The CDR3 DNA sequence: TGTGCCAGCAGCTTAACGGCCGGAGGAAAAGAGACCCAGTACTTC.

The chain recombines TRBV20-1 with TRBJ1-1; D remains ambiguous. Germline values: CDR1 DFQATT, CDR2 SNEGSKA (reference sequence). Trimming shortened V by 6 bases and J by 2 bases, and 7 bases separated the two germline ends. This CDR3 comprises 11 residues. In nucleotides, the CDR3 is TGCAGTGCCCAGCGAAACACTGAAGCTTTCTTT. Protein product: CSAQRNTEAFF.

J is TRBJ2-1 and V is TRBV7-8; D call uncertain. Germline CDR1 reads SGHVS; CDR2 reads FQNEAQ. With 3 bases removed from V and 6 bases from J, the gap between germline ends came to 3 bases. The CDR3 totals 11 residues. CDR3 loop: CASSFSNEQFF. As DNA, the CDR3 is TGTGCCAGCAGCTTTAGCAATGAGCAGTTCTTC.

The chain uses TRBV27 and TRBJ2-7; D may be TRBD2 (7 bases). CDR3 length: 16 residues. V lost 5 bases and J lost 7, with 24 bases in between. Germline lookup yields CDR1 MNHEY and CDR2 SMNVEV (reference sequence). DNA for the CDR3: TGTGCCAGCAGTCATACGGGGGGCCGACCGGTTGGGGAGCAGTACTTC. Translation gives CASSHTGGRPVGEQYF.

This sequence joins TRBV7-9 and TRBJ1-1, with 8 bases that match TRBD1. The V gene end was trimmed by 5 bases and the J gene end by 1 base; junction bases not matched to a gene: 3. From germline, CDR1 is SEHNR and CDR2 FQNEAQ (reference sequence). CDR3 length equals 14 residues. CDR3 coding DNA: TGTGCCAGCAGCCGAGGACAGGGGAACACTGAAGCTTTCTTT. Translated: CASSRGQGNTEAFF. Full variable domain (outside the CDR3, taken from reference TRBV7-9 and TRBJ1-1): DTGVSQNPRHKITKRGQNVTFRCDPISEHNRLYWYRQTLGQGPEFLTYFQNEAQLEKSRLLSDRFSAERPKGSFSTLEIQRTEQGDSAMYLCASSRGQGNTEAFFGQGTRLTVV.

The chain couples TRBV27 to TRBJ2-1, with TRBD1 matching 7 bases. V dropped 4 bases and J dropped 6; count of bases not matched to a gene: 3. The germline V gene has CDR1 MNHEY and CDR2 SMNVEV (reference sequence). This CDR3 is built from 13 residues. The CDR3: CASSSSGGNEQFF. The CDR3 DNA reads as TGTGCCAGCAGTTCCTCAGGGGGCAATGAGCAGTTCTTC.

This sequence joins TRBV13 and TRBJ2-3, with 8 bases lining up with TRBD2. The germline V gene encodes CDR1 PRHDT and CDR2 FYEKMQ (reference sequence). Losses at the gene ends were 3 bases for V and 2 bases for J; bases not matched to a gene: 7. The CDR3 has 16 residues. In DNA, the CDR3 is TGTGCCAGCAGCTTTGGACTAGCCGGGAACACAGATACGCAGTATTTT. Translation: CASSFGLAGNTDTQYF. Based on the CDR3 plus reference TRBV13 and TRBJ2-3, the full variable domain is AAGVIQSPRHLIKEKRETATLKCYPIPRHDTVYWYQQGPGQDPQFLISFYEKMQSDKGSIPDRFSAQQFSDYHSELNMSSLELGDSALYFCASSFGLAGNTDTQYFGPGTRLTVL.

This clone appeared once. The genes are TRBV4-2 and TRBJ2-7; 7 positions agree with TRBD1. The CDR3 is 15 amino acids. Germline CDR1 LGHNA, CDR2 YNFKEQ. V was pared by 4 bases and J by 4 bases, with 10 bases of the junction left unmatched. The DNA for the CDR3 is TGTGCCAGCAGCCCCCGGATAGACAGGGATTACGAGCAGTACTTC. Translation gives CASSPRIDRDYEQYF.

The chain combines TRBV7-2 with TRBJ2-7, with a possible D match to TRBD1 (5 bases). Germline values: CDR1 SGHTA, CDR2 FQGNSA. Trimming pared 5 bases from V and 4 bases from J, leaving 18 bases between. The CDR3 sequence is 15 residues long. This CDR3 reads CASSPGQGLSYEQYF. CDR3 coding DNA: TGTGCCAGCAGCCCAGGACAAGGATTATCTTACGAGCAGTACTTC.

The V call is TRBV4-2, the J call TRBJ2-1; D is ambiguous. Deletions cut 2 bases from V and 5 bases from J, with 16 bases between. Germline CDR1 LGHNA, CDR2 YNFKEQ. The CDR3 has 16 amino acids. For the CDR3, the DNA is TGTGCCAGCAGCCAAATGAGCTTAGGCCCCAACAATGAGCAGTTCTTC. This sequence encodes CASSQMSLGPNNEQFF.

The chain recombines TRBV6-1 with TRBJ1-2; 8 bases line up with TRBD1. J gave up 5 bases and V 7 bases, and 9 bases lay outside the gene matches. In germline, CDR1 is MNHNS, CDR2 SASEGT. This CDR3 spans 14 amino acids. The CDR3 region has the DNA TGTGCCAGCACCTGGGACAGGACGATTTATGGCTACACCTTC. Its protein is CASTWDRTIYGYTF.